This TCR beta chain comes out of a study of blood T cell repertoires in COVID-19. Individuals drawn from about 26 US areas were about 18 to 95 years old. Cohort allocation depended upon clinical history that participants reported. Exposed study participants had met a COVID-19 case within 2 weeks before entry. In the source study's methods: Counts of nucleated cells, estimated from reference gene primer amplification, were obtained. Libraries were prepared by immunoSEQ multiplex PCR; TCRdb keeps only in-frame clonotypes and omits some of them. V and J calls and clone size are those listed in that table; D and trimming were worked out from the DNA. The sample contains about 200,000 clones, 86% of which appear only once. The CDR3 is 18 residues long. Per germline, CDR1 SGHAT and CDR2 FQNNGV. V shed 5 bases and J shed 0 bases, with 17 bases lying between them.

The V and J genes are TRBV11-2 and TRBJ1-6; weak D call: TRBD1 (5 bases). Sample: PBMCs or T cells enriched from blood (not recorded which). This sequence was found in a woman between 25 and 40 years old who had been exposed to COVID-19. CDR3: CASSLSGTSSSYNSPLHF. The CDR3, as DNA: TGTGCCAGCAGCCTCTCCGGGACTTCAAGCTCCTATAATTCACCCCTCCACTTT.